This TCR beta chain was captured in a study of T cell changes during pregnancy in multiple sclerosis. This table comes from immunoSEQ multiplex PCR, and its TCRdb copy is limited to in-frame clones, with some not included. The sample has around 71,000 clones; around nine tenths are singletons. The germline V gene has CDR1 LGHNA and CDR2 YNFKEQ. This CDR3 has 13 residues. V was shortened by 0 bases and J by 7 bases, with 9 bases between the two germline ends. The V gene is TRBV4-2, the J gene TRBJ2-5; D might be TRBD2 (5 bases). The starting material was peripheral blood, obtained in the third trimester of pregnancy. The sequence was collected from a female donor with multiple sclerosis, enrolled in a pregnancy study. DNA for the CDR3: TGTGCCAGCAGCCAAGAAGGGAGTGGGACCCAGTACTTC. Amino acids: CASSQEGSGTQYF.